The 26 T cell receptor beta chains below come from one sample, sequenced in a study of T cell repertoires in cytomegalovirus infection. A single record per CDR3 protein comes from TCRdb applying MiXCR to the reads. The sample records around 710,000 distinct CDR3 sequences, about 27% being singletons. Their antigen targets remain unknown. The sample here was cultured CD8+ T cells from PBMCs, taken from culture after CMV antigen stimulation. The receptor source for this set is a human donor in good health (CMV status not recorded). Some clones in this sample may be carry-over from other donors' samples.

The rearrangement joins TRBV7-6 to TRBJ2-3; D may be TRBD2 (7 bases). The germline gives CDR1 SGHVS, CDR2 FNYEAQ. V shed 3 bases and J shed 0 bases, with 19 bases lying between them. CDR3 size: 18 residues. CDR3 sequence reads: CASSFPGGEGDSTDTQYF. CDR3 bases: TGTGCCAGCAGCTTCCCGGGTGGGGAGGGGGATAGCACAGATACGCAGTATTTT.

The table lists this clonotype with a few counts. The CDR3 loop is CASSFMTEAFF. The CDR3 region has the DNA TGTGCCAGCAGCTTCATGACTGAAGCTTTCTTT. The chain joins TRBV12-3 or TRBV12-4 to TRBJ1-1, with D unresolved. The CDR3 is made up of 11 amino acids. The V end lost 6 bases, the J end lost 5 bases, and 7 bases lay between the germline ends.

This clonotype has just a few counts. The rearrangement uses TRBV2 and TRBJ2-7, with 7 bases matching TRBD1. The CDR3 has 12 amino acids. CDR1 SNHLY and CDR2 FYNNEI come from the germline V gene. V shed 11 bases, J shed 5 bases, and the junction held 9 bases outside the gene matches. CDR3 residues: CAANEGADEQYF. Here the CDR3 DNA reads TGTGCCGCTAACGAGGGGGCGGACGAGCAGTACTTC.

The chain uses TRBV11-2 and TRBJ2-7, with D maybe TRBD2 (5 bases). Germline loops: CDR1 SGHAT, CDR2 FQNNGV. The germline V and J ends were trimmed by 0 bases and 7 bases, with 19 bases remaining between them. The CDR3 extends over 16 amino acids. CDR3 region: CASSLEPGSPIMEQYF. The CDR3 DNA reads TGTGCCAGCAGCTTAGAGCCGGGATCCCCTATTATGGAGCAGTACTTC.

The gene calls are TRBV6-2 or TRBV6-3 and TRBJ2-1, with TRBD2 matching 8 bases. V was pared by 0 bases and J by 7 bases, with 5 bases of the junction left unmatched. CDR1 MNHEY and CDR2 SVGEGT come from the germline V gene. This CDR3 contains 15 residues. CDR3 loop: CASSYSGGGSNEQFF. Here the CDR3 DNA reads TGTGCCAGCAGTTACTCTGGCGGGGGGAGTAATGAGCAGTTCTTC.

This clonotype was counted a few times. This rearrangement joins TRBV3-1 to TRBJ2-7, with D tentatively TRBD2 (5 bases). The V and J ends lost 0 bases and 3 bases respectively, with 15 bases between them. CDR1 and CDR2 from the germline V gene are LGHDT and YNNKEL (reference sequence). The CDR3 runs 16 residues. In DNA, the CDR3 is TGTGCCAGCAGCCAAGAAGCCCCCCCTGCGGGCTACGAGCAGTACTTC. Protein product: CASSQEAPPAGYEQYF.

The chain couples TRBV7-2 to TRBJ1-1; a possible D gene is TRBD1 (5 bases). The V gene lost 5 bases and the J gene lost 4 bases, with 14 bases spanning the gap. This CDR3 is built from 14 residues. CDR1 and CDR2 from the germline V gene are SGHTA and FQGNSA. The CDR3 here is CASSPSGTVTEAFF. CDR3 in DNA: TGTGCCAGCAGCCCTAGCGGGACGGTCACTGAAGCTTTCTTT.

This clonotype was observed a few times. V usage is TRBV7-9 and J usage is TRBJ1-5; unclear D gene. V was trimmed by 2 bases and J by 6 bases, leaving 20 bases between them. The CDR3 spans 17 residues. Looked up from germline, CDR1 is SEHNR and CDR2 is FQNEAQ (reference sequence). DNA for the CDR3: TGTGCCAGCAGCTTATGTACTCTAACCCCGTGCGGTCAGCCCCAGCATTTT. Translated, it gives CASSLCTLTPCGQPQHF.

The chain joins TRBV7-9 to TRBJ2-5; 8 bases line up with TRBD1. V dropped 3 bases and J dropped 5; count of bases not matched to a gene: 8. This CDR3 comprises 15 residues. Germline values: CDR1 SEHNR, CDR2 FQNEAQ (reference sequence). The DNA for the CDR3 is TGTGCCAGCAGCTTGACTGACAGGGGTTGGGAGACCCAGTACTTC. It encodes CASSLTDRGWETQYF.

This clonotype was seen repeatedly, ten times or more. Germline and junction disagree at one end, which may indicate a read error. The chain joins TRBV4-1 to TRBJ2-1; D remains ambiguous. Germline V gene sequence: CDR1 MGHRA, CDR2 YSYEKL. This CDR3 has 11 amino acids. This chain's CDR3 is CASSQRDEQFF. Here the CDR3 DNA reads TGTGCCAGCAGCCAAAGGGATGAGCAGTTCTTC.

This clonotype showed up just a few times. The rearrangement links TRBV2 to TRBJ2-1; possibly TRBD2 for D (5 bases). Germline V gives CDR1 SNHLY, CDR2 FYNNEI. V shed 7 bases and J shed 8 bases, with 15 bases lying between them. The CDR3 totals 13 residues. The CDR3 region has the DNA TGTGCCAGCATCCTAGGGTTGAGGGATGAGCAGTTCTTC. This codes for CASILGLRDEQFF.

This clonotype has a handful of counts. This chain links TRBV7-9 with TRBJ2-1, with TRBD1 matching 7 bases. J lost 8 bases, V lost 2 bases, and 18 bases had no gene match. Germline CDR1 SEHNR, CDR2 FQNEAQ (reference sequence). The CDR3 is 18 residues long. The CDR3 reads CASSLYRGVPQIGDEQFF. CDR3 DNA sequence: TGTGCCAGCAGCTTATACAGGGGTGTCCCCCAAATAGGCGATGAGCAGTTCTTC.

This clonotype has more than one count but fewer than ten. The chain has TRBV7-9 and TRBJ1-2; 7 nucleotides align to TRBD1. The length of the CDR3 is 14 residues. CDR1 is SEHNR, CDR2 FQNEAQ, per germline (reference sequence). V was pared by 9 bases and J by 6 bases, with 13 bases of the junction left unmatched. CDR3 nucleotides: TGTGCCAGTGGGACAGAGAGGACAGCTGATGGCTACACCTTC. Translated, it gives CASGTERTADGYTF.

This clonotype was observed at least ten times. V gene TRBV10-3 combines with J gene TRBJ1-4, with a possible D match to TRBD1 (5 bases). V was trimmed by 2 bases and J by 5 bases, leaving 9 bases between them. The germline CDR1 and CDR2 sequences are ENHRY and SYGVKD. The CDR3 has 14 amino acids. CDR3 bases: TGTGCCATCAGTGAGGACAGCTTCAATGAAAAACTGTTTTTT. Encoded protein: CAISEDSFNEKLFF.

This clonotype has only one observation. This chain uses TRBV7-6 with TRBJ2-1; the match to TRBD2 covers 11 bases. Losses at the gene ends were 5 bases for V and 8 bases for J; bases not matched to a gene: 8. The CDR3 loop spans 15 amino acids. From germline, CDR1 is SGHVS and CDR2 FNYEAQ. The DNA of the CDR3 is TGTGCCAGCAGCCGTAGCGGGGGGGCCCTCTATGAGCAGTTCTTC. Its protein product is CASSRSGGALYEQFF.

V is TRBV19 and J is TRBJ1-3, with D unclear. The CDR3 loop spans 16 amino acids. V lost 1 base, J lost 0 bases, and 10 bases lay in between. Germline V gene data show CDR1 as LNHDA and CDR2 as SQIVND (reference sequence). DNA for the CDR3: TGTGCCAGTAGTATAGGAGCCGGAATCTCTGGAAACACCATATATTTT. This gives the protein CASSIGAGISGNTIYF. The variable domain in full, with the rest retrieved from reference TRBV19 and TRBJ1-3, is DGGITQSPKYLFRKEGQNVTLSCEQNLNHDAMYWYRQDPGQGLRLIYYSQIVNDFQKGDIAEGYSVSREKKESFPLTVTSAQKNPTAFYLCASSIGAGISGNTIYFGEGSWLTVV.

This clonotype showed up many times. The chain has TRBV7-8 and TRBJ2-7, with 8 bases aligning to TRBD1. CDR1 is SGHVS and CDR2 is FQNEAQ in the germline V gene. The CDR3 runs 14 residues. The junction had 1 base not matched to a gene; V was cut back by 1 base and J by 2 bases. This CDR3 is CASSLGTGTYEQYV. CDR3 DNA: TGTGCCAGCAGCTTAGGGACAGGGACCTACGAGCAGTACGTC.

In its sample, this clonotype was seen a few times. The CDR3 is CSARVSGGSYEQYF. The CDR3 region has the DNA TGCAGTGCTAGAGTTAGCGGGGGATCGTACGAGCAGTACTTC. The rearrangement links TRBV20-1 to TRBJ2-7, with 9 bases fitting TRBD2. The CDR3 runs 14 residues. Germline CDR1 DFQATT, CDR2 SNEGSKA (reference sequence). J was trimmed by 4 bases and V by 1 base; bases with no gene match: 5.

This rearrangement joins TRBV6-1 to TRBJ2-5; 7 bases are shared with TRBD1. The junction had 9 bases not matched to a gene; V was cut back by 0 bases and J by 5 bases. The length of the CDR3 is 16 residues. Germline V lookup: CDR1 MNHNS, CDR2 SASEGT. CDR3 DNA: TGTGCCAGCAGTGAAGCGTCGAGGGGGCGACGGGAGACCCAGTACTTC. Translation gives CASSEASRGRRETQYF.

This clonotype came up many times. The genes are TRBV7-6 and TRBJ2-3; 7 bases match TRBD2. Trimming cost V 2 bases and J 4 bases; bases outside gene matches: 9. Germline assignment: CDR1 SGHVS and CDR2 FNYEAQ. The CDR3 covers 16 residues. CDR3: CASSLNGGSPPDTQYF. CDR3 DNA: TGTGCCAGCAGCTTAAACGGGGGGTCCCCCCCAGATACGCAGTATTTT.

This chain links TRBV7-8 with TRBJ1-2, with D perhaps TRBD1 (5 bases). V was shortened by 2 bases and J by 0 bases, with 13 bases between the two germline ends. The CDR3 sequence is 16 residues long. Germline V gene lookup returns CDR1 SGHVS and CDR2 FQNEAQ. The CDR3 DNA reads TGTGCCAGCAGCTTATTCGCGGGGGAAGCTAACTATGGCTACACCTTC. Its protein product is CASSLFAGEANYGYTF.

The V gene is TRBV2, the J gene TRBJ1-2, with unresolved D. The CDR3 runs 15 residues. The V end lost 0 bases, the J end lost 2 bases, and 10 bases lay between the germline ends. CDR1 and CDR2 (germline): SNHLY, FYNNEI. The CDR3 region is CASSEAGYENYGYTF. In DNA form, the CDR3 reads TGTGCCAGCAGTGAAGCGGGGTACGAGAACTATGGCTACACCTTC.

Only a few counts were recorded for this clonotype. The chain is built from TRBV6-5 and TRBJ2-5; 11 bases agree with TRBD1. Germline V gene sequence: CDR1 MNHEY, CDR2 SVGAGI. The CDR3 covers 16 residues. V shed 0 bases and J 5 bases; nucleotides not matched to a gene: 5. CDR3 sequence: CASSYSIGTGGETQYF. Here the CDR3 DNA reads TGTGCCAGCAGTTACTCGATCGGGACAGGGGGGGAGACCCAGTACTTC.

The chain carries TRBV12-3 or TRBV12-4 and TRBJ2-3; TRBD1 might be the D (5 bases). Trimming pared 7 bases from V and 2 bases from J, leaving 10 bases between. The CDR3 consists of 13 residues. The CDR3 region is CASNRQNTDTQYF. CDR3 sequence (DNA): TGTGCCAGCAACCGACAGAACACAGATACGCAGTATTTT.

The chain combines TRBV24-1 with TRBJ2-1; D possibly corresponds to TRBD2 (5 bases). With 3 bases removed from V and 0 bases from J, the gap between germline ends came to 17 bases. The CDR3 sequence is 18 residues long. The germline V gene has CDR1 KGHDR and CDR2 SFDVKD. The CDR3 protein is CATSDRGIGSNSYNEQFF. Written as DNA, the CDR3 is TGTGCCACCAGTGATAGAGGGATCGGATCAAACTCCTACAATGAGCAGTTCTTC.

This clonotype was recorded only once. V is TRBV7-9 and J is TRBJ2-1, with 8 bases that match TRBD1. J gave up 9 bases and V 0 bases, and 4 bases lay outside the gene matches. The CDR3 contains 14 residues. In germline, CDR1 is SEHNR, CDR2 FQNEAQ (reference sequence). CDR3 sequence: CASSLAQGAGEQFF. Written as DNA, the CDR3 is TGTGCCAGCAGCTTAGCCCAGGGGGCGGGTGAGCAGTTCTTC.